These T cell receptor beta chains were read from a single sample in a study of blood T cell repertoires in COVID-19. Clones were read by immunoSEQ multiplex PCR, and TCRdb kept only the in-frame ones, dropping some. The sample lists around 190,000 clones; around 80% were seen once. Sequencing used peripheral blood. The source of these receptors is a woman in her fifties or sixties with acute or convalescent COVID-19. CDR3s include the opening cysteine and the closing phenylalanine or tryptophan. D genes are given only for firm matches. Size is stated for part of the rows, as once, few or many counts, or as a class when the clone is expanded.

abundance	d_gene	j_gene	v_gene	CDR3nt	CDR3aa
.	.	TRBJ2-2	TRBV19	TGTGCCAGTAGTATCGGGACAGTCGTCGGGGGCACCGGGGAGCTGTTTTTT	CASSIGTVVGGTGELFF
.	TRBD1	TRBJ1-5	TRBV6-2/TRBV6-3	TGTGCCAGCAGCCCGACAGGGAGCAATCAGCCCCAGCATTTT	CASSPTGSNQPQHF
.	TRBD2	TRBJ2-2	TRBV11-3	TGTGCCAGCAGCTTAGTAACGGGGGGCACCGGGGAGCTGTTTTTT	CASSLVTGGTGELFF
.	TRBD1	TRBJ1-2	TRBV24-1	TGTGCCACCAGTGATTCGGGACAGGGGACCCACTATGGCTACACCTTC	CATSDSGQGTHYGYTF
.	TRBD1	TRBJ2-7	TRBV5-1	TGCGCCAGCAGCCAAGGGGGACAGGGGGTCTACGAGCAGTACTTC	CASSQGGQGVYEQYF
.	.	TRBJ2-1	TRBV6-4	TGTGCCAGCAGGAAGACTAGGAGCTCCTACAATGAGCAGTTCTTC	CASRKTRSSYNEQFF
.	.	TRBJ1-1	TRBV12-3/TRBV12-4	TGTGCCAGCAGCCGTACAATTGAAGCTTTCTTT	CASSRTIEAFF
.	TRBD2	TRBJ2-3	TRBV25-1	TGTGCCAGCAAACTAGCGGGGACCCCAGATACGCAGTATTTT	CASKLAGTPDTQYF
.	.	TRBJ1-6	TRBV5-8	TGTGCCAGCAGGATTGGAGGGTATAATTCACCCCTCCACTTT	CASRIGGYNSPLHF
.	.	TRBJ1-2	TRBV7-8	TGTGCCACGACGCGGGGTACGTCAAGAGACTATGGCTACACCTTC	CATTRGTSRDYGYTF
.	.	TRBJ1-5	TRBV19	TGTGCCAGTAGTAAGGGGGGGGAACAGCCCCAGCATTTT	CASSKGGEQPQHF
.	TRBD2	TRBJ2-3	TRBV5-1	TGCGCCAGCAGCTTCTCTAGCGGGAGGTTTGATACGCAGTATTTT	CASSFSSGRFDTQYF
.	TRBD2	TRBJ2-1	TRBV4-1	TGCGCCAGCAGCCAAGATGTGGTAGCGGGGGGCAATGAGCAGTTCTTC	CASSQDVVAGGNEQFF
.	.	TRBJ2-7	TRBV6-2/TRBV6-3	TGTGCCAGCAGTCGGGGAGGCTACGAGCAGTACTTC	CASSRGGYEQYF
.	TRBD2	TRBJ2-1	TRBV6-2/TRBV6-3	TGTGCCAGCAGTAAGGCTCTGACTAGCGGTAATGAGCAGTTCTTC	CASSKALTSGNEQFF
.	.	TRBJ1-5	TRBV18	TGTGCCAGCTCACCACCGGGGGGGACCGATCAGCCCCAGCATTTT	CASSPPGGTDQPQHF
.	.	TRBJ2-7	TRBV20-1	TGCAGTGCTAGAATGGGCAGCTTCTTGTACTTC	CSARMGSFLYF
.	.	TRBJ1-6	TRBV2	TGTGCCAGCAGTGCTCGAGGGACATATAATTCACCCCTCCACTTT	CASSARGTYNSPLHF
.	TRBD1	TRBJ2-7	TRBV5-4	TGTGCCAGCAGCTTGGCGGGGACAGGACTTCATGAGCAGTACTTC	CASSLAGTGLHEQYF
few	TRBD1	TRBJ1-6	TRBV5-1	TGCGCCAGCAGCGTATCACAGGGGACAGGTAGTCGGGACTCACCCCTCCACTTT	CASSVSQGTGSRDSPLHF
.	.	TRBJ1-6	TRBV3-1/TRBV3-2	TGTGCCAGCAGCCCACAGAGCTCCTATAATTCACCCCTCCACTTT	CASSPQSSYNSPLHF
.	.	TRBJ1-5	TRBV6-6	TGTGCCAGCAGTGACAATAATCAGCCCCAGCATTTT	CASSDNNQPQHF
.	TRBD1	TRBJ1-1	TRBV23-1	TGCGCTGGCGGGGACAGGAACACTGAAGCTTTCTTT	CAGGDRNTEAFF
.	.	TRBJ1-6	TRBV7-8	TGTGCCAGCAGCTTATTGGTCGGGGGGGGCAGCTCCTATAATTCACCCCTCCACTTT	CASSLLVGGGSSYNSPLHF
.	TRBD2	TRBJ2-1	TRBV28	TGTGCCAGCAGTTCCGTATACGGGAGGCCCCACAATGAGCAGTTCTTC	CASSSVYGRPHNEQFF
.	TRBD2	TRBJ2-2	TRBV30	TGTGCCTGGACGACACCGAGAGGGACTAGCGGGAGGGTGAACACCGGGGAGCTGTTTTTT	CAWTTPRGTSGRVNTGELFF
.	TRBD1	TRBJ1-3	TRBV27	TGTGCCAGCAGTTCGTCTCGAACCGGGACAGGGGCGCCTGGAAACACCATATATTTT	CASSSSRTGTGAPGNTIYF
.	.	TRBJ2-3	TRBV5-1	TGCGCCAGCAGTCCGGAGGCCAGGAAAGCAGATACGCAGTATTTT	CASSPEARKADTQYF
.	.	TRBJ1-1	TRBV30	TGTGCCTGGAGTCTGTTTGTGGGCTACACTGAAGCTTTCTTT	CAWSLFVGYTEAFF
.	.	TRBJ1-5	TRBV27	TGTGCCAGCAGTTTCGGGTGGAATCAGCCCCAGCATTTT	CASSFGWNQPQHF
.	.	TRBJ2-5	TRBV2	TGTGCCAGCAGTGAAGCGCTCGGGACTCTCGAGACCCAGTACTTC	CASSEALGTLETQYF
.	.	TRBJ1-5	TRBV28	TGTGCCAGCAGTTTGCCAGGGCCTGGACGGCCCCAGCATTTT	CASSLPGPGRPQHF
few	TRBD1	TRBJ1-3	TRBV7-7	TGTGCTAGCAGCCCCACAGGGGGGTACACCATATATTTT	CASSPTGGYTIYF
.	TRBD2	TRBJ2-3	TRBV20-1	TGCAGTGCTAGTTTAGGGGGGACTAGCGGGGTTACGCAGTATTTT	CSASLGGTSGVTQYF
medium-sized	.	TRBJ1-2	TRBV9	TGTGCCAGCAGCGCCCCACAGGAGAACAGTGGGTATGGCTACACCTTC	CASSAPQENSGYGYTF
.	TRBD2	TRBJ2-1	TRBV5-4	TGTGCCAGCAGCAGGGCAGGGCGGGAGGAATACAATGAGCAGTTCTTC	CASSRAGREEYNEQFF
few	TRBD1	TRBJ1-6	TRBV12-3/TRBV12-4	TGTGCCAGCAGTCGGACAGGGAATTCACCCCTCCACTTT	CASSRTGNSPLHF
.	.	TRBJ2-2	TRBV2	TGTGCCAGCAGTGAAGAGGGAGCGAACACCGGGGAGCTGTTTTTT	CASSEEGANTGELFF
.	.	TRBJ1-1	TRBV5-1	TGCGCCAGCAGCCTAGATGGGAGTTTTATGAACACTGAAGCTTTCTTT	CASSLDGSFMNTEAFF
.	.	TRBJ2-3	TRBV30	TGTGCCTGGAGGACGCGGGGATACCGCACAGATACGCAGTATTTT	CAWRTRGYRTDTQYF
.	TRBD1	TRBJ2-7	TRBV18	TGTGCCAGCTCACCTGAGGCAGGGGGCTCCTACGAGCAGTACTTC	CASSPEAGGSYEQYF
once	.	TRBJ1-5	TRBV19	TGTGCCAGTACCACCACCTCGGCACGGGGAAGCAATCAGCCCCAGCATTTT	CASTTTSARGSNQPQHF
.	.	TRBJ1-2	TRBV2	TGTGCCAGCAGTGAAAGACAGGTCTATGGCTACACCTTC	CASSERQVYGYTF
few	TRBD1	TRBJ2-6	TRBV2	TGTGCCAGCATCCTCCTACCCGGGACAGCCGGCTCTGGGGCCAACGTCCTGACTTTC	CASILLPGTAGSGANVLTF
.	.	TRBJ1-5	TRBV28	TGTGCCAGCAGTTTTGGGGGAGGGCAGCCCCAGCATTTT	CASSFGGGQPQHF
.	.	TRBJ1-6	TRBV28	TGTGCCAGCAGTCCCCCACAGAATTCACCCCTCCACTTT	CASSPPQNSPLHF
.	TRBD1	TRBJ1-2	TRBV7-8	TGTGCCAGCAGCTTAGCGGGACAGATCGCGACTAACTATGGCTACACCTTC	CASSLAGQIATNYGYTF
.	TRBD1	TRBJ1-1	TRBV28	TGTGCCAGCAGTTTTGGGACAGGGGGCGCGAGGGCTGAAGCTTTCTTT	CASSFGTGGARAEAFF
.	.	TRBJ1-5	TRBV27	TGTGCCAGCAGTTTACGGGAGAACAATCAGCCCCAGCATTTT	CASSLRENNQPQHF
.	TRBD1	TRBJ1-6	TRBV28	TGTGCCAGCAGTCAGCGGACAGGGGATAATTCACCCCTCCACTTT	CASSQRTGDNSPLHF
.	.	TRBJ2-7	TRBV5-1	TGCGCCAGCAGTGACGTGAGAGGGAAATACGAGCAGTACTTC	CASSDVRGKYEQYF
.	.	TRBJ1-2	TRBV3-1/TRBV3-2	TGTGCCAGCAGCCAAGCCGGGGGGATTGGGGGCTACACCTTC	CASSQAGGIGGYTF
.	TRBD1	TRBJ1-5	TRBV6-6	TGTGCCAGCAGCCGAATCGACTCCGACAGGGGGCTGGCTCAGCCCCAGCATTTT	CASSRIDSDRGLAQPQHF
.	.	TRBJ1-2	TRBV28	TGTGCCAGCAGTTTTGCAGGAGGGCTCGACTATGGCTACACCTTC	CASSFAGGLDYGYTF